Included here is one T cell receptor (beta chain) sequence, with context. Adults between about 18 and 95 years of age took part from fewer than 30 US areas. Allocation to cohorts depended on clinical history reported by the participants. The CDR3 totals 13 residues. CDR1 is LNHDA and CDR2 is SQIVND in the germline V gene (reference sequence). Trimming cost V 11 bases and J 6 bases, with 19 bases left between them. The data belong to a study of blood T cell repertoires in COVID-19. Study summary: Samples taken during acute and convalescent COVID-19 were collected in the United States, Italy and Spain.

TCRdb's table, derived via immunoSEQ multiplex PCR, lists solely in-frame clones and lacks some. The top ten clones hold under 4% of a sample with around 200,000 clones, about nine tenths of them seen once. Sequencing input: PBMCs or T cells enriched from blood (not recorded which). The clonotype comes from a woman in her forties with acute COVID-19. The chain employs TRBV19 and TRBJ1-1; the D gene is possibly TRBD1 (5 bases). This CDR3 reads CACSQGWVSEAFF. The DNA for the CDR3 is TGTGCCTGTTCTCAGGGTTGGGTTTCTGAAGCTTTCTTT.